The 20 T cell receptor beta chains reported below all come from one sample, sequenced in a study of cytomegalovirus exposure and HLA in healthy donors. Primers: 60 Vbeta forward and 13 Jbeta reverse. Profiling relied on immunoSEQ multiplex PCR, and the TCRdb table lists in-frame clones only, not all of them. The table has 150,000 to 200,000 clones, roughly 80% seen once. The sequencing sample was made of PBMCs. The receptors come from a woman in her 30s in good health and CMV-seropositive.

This sequence joins TRBV7-6 and TRBJ1-4, with a possible D match to TRBD1 (5 bases). Germline V gene lookup returns CDR1 SGHVS and CDR2 FNYEAQ. The CDR3 is made up of 14 amino acids. V was trimmed by 5 bases and J by 7 bases, leaving 14 bases between them. DNA for the CDR3: TGTGCCAGCAGCCCCTACGGGGGTAGTGAAAAACTGTTTTTT. This codes for CASSPYGGSEKLFF.

This sequence joins TRBV28 and TRBJ2-5, with TRBD2 identical over 13 bases. CDR1 and CDR2 (germline): MDHEN, SYDVKM. The V gene end was trimmed by 4 bases and the J gene end by 5 bases; junction bases not matched to a gene: 16. CDR3 size: 19 residues. CDR3 region: CASSSLIAEPGLAGETQYF. The CDR3 DNA follows: TGTGCCAGCAGTTCCCTTATAGCCGAACCGGGACTAGCGGGGGAGACCCAGTACTTC.

The chain uses TRBV6-5 and TRBJ1-1; maybe TRBD1 (5 bases). The germline gives CDR1 MNHEY, CDR2 SVGAGI. CDR3 size: 13 residues. With 9 bases removed from V and 4 bases from J, the gap between germline ends came to 15 bases. CDR3 nucleotide sequence: TGTGCCAGTCAAATTCTGGGGGGCACTGAAGCTTTCTTT. Translation: CASQILGGTEAFF.

A few counts support this clone. The chain has TRBV12-5 and TRBJ2-2, with TRBD1 identical over 9 bases. The germline V gene has CDR1 LGHNT and CDR2 FRNRAP. Trimming cost V 4 bases and J 7 bases; bases outside gene matches: 10. This CDR3 spans 16 amino acids. The CDR3 sequence is CASGSLRDRAVGELFF. The CDR3 region has the DNA TGTGCTAGTGGTTCGCTTAGGGACAGGGCTGTCGGGGAGCTGTTTTTT.

The chain recombines TRBV7-9 with TRBJ1-1; TRBD1 aligns across 11 bases. J gave up 2 bases and V 5 bases, and 7 bases lay outside the gene matches. CDR3 length equals 16 residues. Germline-derived CDR1 and CDR2 are SEHNR and FQNEAQ (reference sequence). CDR3 bases: TGTGCCAGCAGCACGGACAGGGGGCTTGGCAACACTGAAGCTTTCTTT. This sequence encodes CASSTDRGLGNTEAFF.

In its sample, this clone was seen once. The chain has TRBV15 and TRBJ1-5; D not resolved. The germline V and J ends were trimmed by 0 bases and 2 bases, with 8 bases remaining between them. This CDR3 region has 15 residues. Germline CDR1 and CDR2: LNHNV and YYDKDF (reference sequence). The DNA for the CDR3 is TGTGCCACCAGCAGAGATTCGAGTGGCAATCAGCCCCAGCATTTT. Amino acid sequence: CATSRDSSGNQPQHF. Full variable domain (rest looked up from reference TRBV15 and TRBJ1-5): DAMVIQNPRYQVTQFGKPVTLSCSQTLNHNVMYWYQQKSSQAPKLLFHYYDKDFNNEADTPDNFQSRRPNTSFCFLDIRSPGLGDTAMYLCATSRDSSGNQPQHFGDGTRLSIL.

This rearrangement joins TRBV28 to TRBJ1-4, with a possible D match to TRBD1 (6 bases). V was trimmed by 5 bases and J by 4 bases, leaving 11 bases between them. CDR1 MDHEN and CDR2 SYDVKM come from the germline V gene. The CDR3 length is 14 residues. The CDR3 sequence is CASSGGDRNEKLFF. Written as DNA, the CDR3 is TGTGCCAGCAGTGGGGGCGACCGTAATGAAAAACTGTTTTTT. The complete variable domain, with remaining parts taken from reference TRBV28 and TRBJ1-4, reads DVKVTQSSRYLVKRTGEKVFLECVQDMDHENMFWYRQDPGLGLRLIYFSYDVKMKEKGDIPEGYSVSREKKERFSLILESASTNQTSMYLCASSGGDRNEKLFFGSGTQLSVL.

The chain joins TRBV5-6 to TRBJ1-4; D is unresolved. V was clipped by 1 base and J by 0 bases, with 4 bases between them. The CDR3 covers 14 residues. CDR1 is SGHDT, CDR2 YYEEEE, per germline. In nucleotides, the CDR3 is TGTGCCAGCAGCTTGAGCGCAACTAATGAAAAACTGTTTTTT. It translates to CASSLSATNEKLFF.

J is TRBJ2-1 and V is TRBV19; D possibly corresponds to TRBD1 (5 bases). V was shortened by 4 bases and J by 10 bases, with 8 bases between the two germline ends. Looked up from germline, CDR1 is LNHDA and CDR2 is SQIVND (reference sequence). The CDR3 contains 11 residues. In nucleotides, the CDR3 is TGTGCCAGTAGTAACAAGGGGGAGCAGTTCTTC. Translating it yields CASSNKGEQFF.

The chain employs TRBV28 and TRBJ1-1, with no clear D. The CDR3 consists of 13 residues. Germline loops: CDR1 MDHEN, CDR2 SYDVKM. V gave up 5 bases and J gave up 7 bases, with 14 bases separating them. The CDR3 sequence is CASSPSGLLEAFF. The DNA of the CDR3 is TGTGCCAGCAGTCCCTCTGGACTGCTTGAAGCTTTCTTT.

The rearrangement uses TRBV6-1 and TRBJ1-1; a weak D match, TRBD1 (5 bases). Trimming shortened V by 4 bases and J by 5 bases, and 11 bases separated the two germline ends. The CDR3 contains 13 residues. The germline V gene has CDR1 MNHNS and CDR2 SASEGT. The CDR3 reads CASSAQGGTEAFF. CDR3 in DNA: TGTGCCAGCAGTGCTCAGGGAGGGACTGAAGCTTTCTTT.

The V and J genes are TRBV4-1 and TRBJ1-2, with 10 bases identical to TRBD1. Germline lookup yields CDR1 MGHRA and CDR2 YSYEKL. This CDR3 is 16 amino acids long. V was clipped by 1 base and J by 4 bases; unmatched bases: 6. CDR3 residues: CASSQVGTGDTYGYTF. CDR3 coding DNA: TGCGCCAGCAGCCAAGTCGGGACAGGGGATACCTATGGCTACACCTTC.

In nucleotides, the CDR3 is TGTGCCAGCAGTTTACCAGGCGTCACTGAAGCTTTCTTT. Translation: CASSLPGVTEAFF. The chain uses TRBV27 and TRBJ1-1, with unresolved D. Germline V lookup: CDR1 MNHEY, CDR2 SMNVEV (reference sequence). CDR3 length equals 13 residues. Trimming took off 2 bases at V and 4 bases at J, with 8 bases between the two ends.

This sequence joins TRBV25-1 and TRBJ1-2; D gene unclear. The CDR3 spans 13 residues. Trimming stripped 5 bases from V and 7 bases from J, with 14 bases between. Germline V gene data show CDR1 as MGHDK and CDR2 as SYGVNS. The CDR3 DNA follows: TGTGCCAGCAGTAACGCAGGAGGGTTTGGCTACACCTTC. Amino acid sequence: CASSNAGGFGYTF.

This clone occurred once. The chain recombines TRBV19 with TRBJ2-1; weak D call: TRBD2 (6 bases). Germline V lookup: CDR1 LNHDA, CDR2 SQIVND (reference sequence). The length of the CDR3 is 15 residues. Deletions cut 3 bases from V and 9 bases from J, with 18 bases between. The CDR3 is CASSIQGLLLGEQFF. The CDR3 DNA follows: TGTGCCAGTAGTATTCAGGGACTCCTGTTGGGTGAGCAGTTCTTC.

The genes are TRBV15 and TRBJ2-1; TRBD1 might be the D (5 bases). Deletions cut 3 bases from V and 0 bases from J, with 12 bases between. The CDR3 runs to 16 residues. The germline V gene has CDR1 LNHNV and CDR2 YYDKDF (reference sequence). CDR3 in amino acids: CATSSSPDSSYNEQFF. The DNA for the CDR3 is TGTGCCACCAGCAGCTCCCCCGACAGCTCCTACAATGAGCAGTTCTTC. The full variable domain, with the rest looked up from reference TRBV15 and TRBJ2-1, is DAMVIQNPRYQVTQFGKPVTLSCSQTLNHNVMYWYQQKSSQAPKLLFHYYDKDFNNEADTPDNFQSRRPNTSFCFLDIRSPGLGDTAMYLCATSSSPDSSYNEQFFGPGTRLTVL.

This rearrangement joins TRBV25-1 to TRBJ1-3; 11 bases are a match to TRBD1. Trimming cost V 6 bases and J 4 bases; bases outside gene matches: 11. The germline gives CDR1 MGHDK, CDR2 SYGVNS. The CDR3 is made up of 17 amino acids. CDR3 in DNA: TGTGCCAGCAGGCCGAAAGGACAGGGGGCTTACGGAAACACCATATATTTT. It translates to CASRPKGQGAYGNTIYF.

V usage is TRBV7-2 and J usage is TRBJ2-2; the match to TRBD2 covers 10 bases. V lost 0 bases to trimming and J lost 8 bases; unmatched junction nucleotides: 12. The V gene's germline CDR1 is SGHTA and CDR2 FQGNSA. The CDR3 is made up of 18 amino acids. CDR3 DNA sequence: TGTGCCAGCAGCTTAGCGGCGGCTAGCGGGGGCCCCTGGGGGGAGCTGTTTTTT. Its translation: CASSLAAASGGPWGELFF. Full variable domain (rest looked up from reference TRBV7-2 and TRBJ2-2): GAGVSQSPSNKVTEKGKDVELRCDPISGHTALYWYRQSLGQGLEFLIYFQGNSAPDKSGLPSDRFSAERTGGSVSTLTIQRTQQEDSAVYLCASSLAAASGGPWGELFFGEGSRLTVL.

The chain carries TRBV4-3 and TRBJ2-2, with 7 bases fitting TRBD1. The CDR3 contains 18 residues. J was trimmed by 3 bases and V by 1 base; bases with no gene match: 11. In germline, CDR1 is LGHNA, CDR2 YSLEER. The CDR3 nucleotides are TGCGCCAGCAGCCAAGTTCTGCTCGACAGGGTGTACACCGGGGAGCTGTTTTTT. The encoded protein is CASSQVLLDRVYTGELFF.

V gene TRBV7-8 combines with J gene TRBJ2-1, with 7 nucleotides matching TRBD2. Germline V gives CDR1 SGHVS, CDR2 FQNEAQ. The V gene end was trimmed by 3 bases and the J gene end by 9 bases; junction bases not matched to a gene: 11. The CDR3 contains 15 residues. The CDR3, as DNA: TGTGCCAGCAGCTTCGGCGGGAGTGGTTTCAGTGAGCAGTTCTTC. It encodes CASSFGGSGFSEQFF.